This TCR beta chain is from a study of cytomegalovirus exposure and HLA in healthy donors. Study-level background: The early release's HLA-typed donors yielded 70 million to 85 million unique TCRs. Study outcomes and limitations: The sole available immune exposure information was CMV serostatus. In most subjects, TCR beta sequences reportedly gave accurate predictions of HLA-A and HLA-B alleles. About 87% or about 30% of the time was how often most TCR beta V segments were productive, according to an earlier analysis.

With regard to this clone: Its specificity is unknown.

60 Vbeta and 13 Jbeta primers were used in PCR. TCRdb's table, derived via immunoSEQ multiplex PCR, lists solely in-frame clones and lacks some. The sample records 150,000 to 200,000 clones, about 78% being singletons. Germline values: CDR1 MGHRA, CDR2 YSYEKL. Trimming removed 2 bases from V and 2 bases from J; junction bases left unmatched: 9. The CDR3 has 17 residues. The sequencing input was PBMCs. This clonotype originated in a man aged 40-49 years in good health and CMV-seronegative. This chain links TRBV4-1 with TRBJ2-5, with TRBD2 matching 9 bases. The CDR3 DNA is TGCGCCAGCAGCCAAATGAAAGCGGGGGGCCTACAAGAGACCCAGTACTTC. Translating it yields CASSQMKAGGLQETQYF.